Described below is a single T cell receptor (beta chain) sequence and its context. Subsets obtained from CD4+ cells comprised CD45RA+ naive and CD45RA-negative memory cells. The trim removed 8 bases at V and 6 bases at J, leaving 4 bases unmatched. CDR3 length: 13 amino acids. In germline, CDR1 is SNHLY, CDR2 FYNNEI. This sample is drawn from a study of shared clonotypes between healthy human individuals. Deep level was the assay's run setting. The assay was immunoSEQ multiplex PCR, and TCRdb's table has in-frame clones only and misses some. Of a few hundred thousand clones in the sample, approximately 97% were seen once.

The source material was naive CD4+ T cells sorted from blood. Regarding subset: CD45RA+ positively selected. This TCR derives from a young woman in good health. The gene calls are TRBV2 and TRBJ1-1; 12 bases map to TRBD1. The CDR3 DNA sequence: TGTGCCAGCGGGACAGGGGGCGGTGCTGAAGCTTTCTTT. Residues: CASGTGGGAEAFF.